This T cell receptor (beta chain) emerged from a study of cytomegalovirus exposure and HLA in healthy donors. Background on the study: Genotyping showed roughly 77% of hundreds of donors falling in the Caucasian-associated ancestry cluster.

Germline V gives CDR1 SGHDN, CDR2 FVKESK. The CDR3 is 12 residues long. The V gene lost 3 bases and the J gene lost 6 bases, with 9 bases spanning the gap. Primers for the PCR totalled 60 Vbeta and 13 Jbeta. Assay: immunoSEQ multiplex PCR; the TCRdb copy retains only in-frame clones and omits some. Its table lists over 150,000 clones. This receptor was obtained from a boy aged 5-17 years in good health and CMV-seronegative. The chain is built from TRBV14 and TRBJ2-7, with D maybe TRBD1 (6 bases). Sequenced: PBMCs. CDR3: CASSQIGGEQYF. Here the CDR3 DNA reads TGTGCCAGCAGCCAGATAGGGGGCGAGCAGTACTTC. The full variable domain, completed using reference TRBV14 and TRBJ2-7, is EAGVTQFPSHSVIEKGQTVTLRCDPISGHDNLYWYRRVMGKEIKFLLHFVKESKQDESGMPNNRFLAERTGGTYSTLKVQPAELEDSGVYFCASSQIGGEQYFGPGTRLTVT.